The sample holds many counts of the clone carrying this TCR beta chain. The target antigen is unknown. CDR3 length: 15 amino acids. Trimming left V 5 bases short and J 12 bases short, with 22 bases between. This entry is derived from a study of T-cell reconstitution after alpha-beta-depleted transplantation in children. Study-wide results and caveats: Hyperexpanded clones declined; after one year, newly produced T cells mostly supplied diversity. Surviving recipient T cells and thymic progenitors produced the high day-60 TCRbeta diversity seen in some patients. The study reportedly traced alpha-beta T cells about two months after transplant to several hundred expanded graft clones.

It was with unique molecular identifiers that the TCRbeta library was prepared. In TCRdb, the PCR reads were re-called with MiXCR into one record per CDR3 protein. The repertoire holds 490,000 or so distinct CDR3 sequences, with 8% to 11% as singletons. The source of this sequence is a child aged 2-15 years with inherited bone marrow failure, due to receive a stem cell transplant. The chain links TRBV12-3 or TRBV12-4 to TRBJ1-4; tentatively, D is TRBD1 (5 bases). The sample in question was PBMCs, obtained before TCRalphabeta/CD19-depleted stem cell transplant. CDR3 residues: CASSPTTGLSGELFF. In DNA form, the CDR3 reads TGTGCCAGCAGTCCCACTACAGGTCTCTCCGGGGAACTGTTTTTT.